Below, 10 T cell receptor beta chains from the same sample are listed, as sequenced in a study of OX40 agonist ivuxolimab in advanced cancers. Some clones are missing from TCRdb's copy, which holds only in-frame ones; the method was immunoSEQ multiplex PCR. The data contain about 93,000 clones, around 94% of them seen just once; the ten biggest clones take up approximately 2.4%. The sequenced sample was CD4+ or CD8+ T cells sorted from blood, obtained in a trial of the OX40 agonist ivuxolimab. The receptors come from an adult with an advanced solid tumor such as melanoma, head and neck, liver or kidney cancer.

This clone has just one count. This chain connects TRBV29-1 to TRBJ2-1; a possible D gene is TRBD1 (5 bases). Germline V gives CDR1 SQVTM, CDR2 ANQGSEA. CDR3 length equals 12 residues. V lost 4 bases, J lost 8 bases, and 12 bases lay in between. CDR3 sequence: CSVVQGWYEQFF. The CDR3 bases are TGCAGCGTTGTTCAGGGATGGTATGAGCAGTTCTTC.

This chain links TRBV6-6 with TRBJ1-2, with 8 bases fitting TRBD1. V trimming: 1 base; J trimming: 4 bases; junction bases outside the gene matches: 8. Per germline, CDR1 MNHNY and CDR2 SVGAGI (reference sequence). The CDR3 extends over 16 amino acids. CDR3 residues: CASSYFDRGKGYGYTF. CDR3 sequence (DNA): TGTGCCAGCAGTTACTTTGACAGGGGCAAGGGCTATGGCTACACCTTC.

The genes are TRBV27 and TRBJ1-5; the D is unclear. Germline lookup yields CDR1 MNHEY and CDR2 SMNVEV (reference sequence). The V end lost 5 bases, the J end lost 0 bases, and 5 bases lay between the germline ends. The CDR3 spans 13 residues. In DNA form, the CDR3 reads TGTGCCAGCAGTACGTATAGCAATCAGCCCCAGCATTTT. Protein: CASSTYSNQPQHF.

The chain employs TRBV5-4 and TRBJ2-7, with a tentative D call TRBD1 (5 bases). The CDR3 covers 15 residues. The V gene lost 2 bases and the J gene lost 3 bases, with 15 bases spanning the gap. Per germline, CDR1 SGHNT and CDR2 YYREEE (reference sequence). CDR3 protein: CASSLKGVASYEQYF. The CDR3, as DNA: TGTGCCAGCAGCTTAAAAGGGGTTGCCAGCTACGAGCAGTACTTC.

In its sample, this clone was seen once. The V call is TRBV4-1, the J call TRBJ2-7, with no clear D. CDR1 is MGHRA, CDR2 YSYEKL, per germline. The CDR3 sequence is 14 residues long. The V end was cut by 4 bases, the J end by 2 bases, with 12 bases between. The CDR3 nucleotides are TGCGCCAGCAGCCCAAGATATTCTACCTACGAGCAGTACTTC. Protein sequence: CASSPRYSTYEQYF.

This chain uses TRBV19 with TRBJ2-1, with TRBD2 matching over 15 bases. Germline V gives CDR1 LNHDA, CDR2 SQIVND (reference sequence). With V trimmed by 8 bases and J by 6 bases, 2 bases remained unmatched. This CDR3 comprises 14 residues. CDR3 loop: CASWTSGGVNEQFF. CDR3 DNA: TGTGCCAGTTGGACTAGCGGGGGGGTCAATGAGCAGTTCTTC.

The chain joins TRBV9 to TRBJ1-2, with TRBD1 matching over 8 bases. The CDR3 sequence is 14 residues long. With V trimmed by 4 bases and J by 7 bases, 9 bases remained unmatched. The V gene's germline CDR1 is SGDLS and CDR2 YYNGEE. CDR3 region: CASSPITGGFGYTF. The CDR3 DNA follows: TGTGCCAGCAGCCCTATTACAGGGGGATTTGGCTACACCTTC.

This clone was seen just once. CDR3 amino acids: CASSQVRTSYEQYF. The CDR3 nucleotides read TGCGCCAGCAGCCAAGTAAGGACATCTTACGAGCAGTACTTC. The chain carries TRBV4-1 and TRBJ2-7; TRBD1 is a possible D gene (5 bases). CDR1 is MGHRA and CDR2 is YSYEKL in the germline V gene. This CDR3 comprises 14 residues. Trimming stripped 1 base from V and 4 bases from J, with 11 bases between.

The chain couples TRBV19 to TRBJ2-4; 9 positions match TRBD1. The CDR3 is 16 residues long. V was pared by 0 bases and J by 3 bases, with 3 bases of the junction left unmatched. CDR1 LNHDA and CDR2 SQIVND come from the germline V gene (reference sequence). Written as DNA, the CDR3 is TGTGCCAGTAGTATAGATGCGGACAGGGGCAAAAACATTCAGTACTTC. Its translation is CASSIDADRGKNIQYF.

This clone appeared a single time. The chain combines TRBV7-6 with TRBJ2-2, with 7 positions matching TRBD1. The CDR3 runs to 16 residues. The V and J ends lost 5 bases and 3 bases, in that order; junction bases with no gene match: 9. From germline, CDR1 is SGHVS and CDR2 FNYEAQ. CDR3 sequence (DNA): TGTGCCAGCAGCCTAGACAGGGATTTATACACCGGGGAGCTGTTTTTT. As protein: CASSLDRDLYTGELFF.